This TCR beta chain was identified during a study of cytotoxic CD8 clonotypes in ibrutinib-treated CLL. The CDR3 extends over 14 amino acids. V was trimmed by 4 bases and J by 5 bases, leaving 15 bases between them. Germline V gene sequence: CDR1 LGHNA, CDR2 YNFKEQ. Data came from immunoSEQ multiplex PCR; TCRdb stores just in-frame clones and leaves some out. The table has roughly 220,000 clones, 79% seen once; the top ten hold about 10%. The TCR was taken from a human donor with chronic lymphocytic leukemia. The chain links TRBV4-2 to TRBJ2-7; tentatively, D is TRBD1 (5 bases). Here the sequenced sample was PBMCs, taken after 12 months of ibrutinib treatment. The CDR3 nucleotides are TGTGCCAGCAGCCCTCTAGACAGCTCGAACGAGCAGTACTTC. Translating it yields CASSPLDSSNEQYF.